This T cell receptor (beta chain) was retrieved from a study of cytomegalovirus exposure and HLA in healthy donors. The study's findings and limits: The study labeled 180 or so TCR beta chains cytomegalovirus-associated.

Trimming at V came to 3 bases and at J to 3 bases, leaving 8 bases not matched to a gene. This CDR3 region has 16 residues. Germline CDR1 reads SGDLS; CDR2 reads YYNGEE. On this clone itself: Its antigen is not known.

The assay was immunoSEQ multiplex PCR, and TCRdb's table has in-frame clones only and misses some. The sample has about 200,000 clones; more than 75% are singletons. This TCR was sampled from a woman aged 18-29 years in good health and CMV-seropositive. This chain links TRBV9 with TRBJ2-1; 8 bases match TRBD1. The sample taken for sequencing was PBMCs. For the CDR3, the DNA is TGTGCCAGCAGCGCGAGAGACAGGGGCATCTACAATGAGCAGTTCTTC. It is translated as CASSARDRGIYNEQFF.